This is a list of T cell receptor beta chains from one sample in a study of patients and donors after allogeneic stem cell transplantation. TCRdb independently ran MiXCR on the RT-PCR reads; one entry per CDR3 protein. The data hold hundreds of thousands of distinct CDR3 sequences, with roughly 16% observed a single time. The material sequenced was blood, either unsorted or a sorted T cell fraction (not recorded which). The receptors were sampled from a human donor who was either an allogeneic HSCT recipient or a stem cell or donor lymphocyte infusion donor (not recorded which). It is not recorded whose cells these are; they may come from a transplant donor. Both conserved end residues are part of each CDR3. The D gene is left open where the match is weak. Size is stated for part of the rows, as once, few or many counts, or as a class when the clone is expanded.

j_call,d_call,clone_size,v_call,cdr3_aa,cdr3_nt
TRBJ2-3,.,few,TRBV7-8,CASSYGQGGGADTQYF,TGTGCCAGCAGCTACGGACAGGGAGGGGGCGCAGATACGCAGTATTTT
TRBJ1-5,TRBD1,.,TRBV12-3/TRBV12-4,CASSAPDRVPSGSNQPQHF,TGTGCCAGCAGTGCACCGGACAGGGTCCCATCAGGTAGCAATCAGCCCCAGCATTTT
TRBJ2-5,.,few,TRBV5-1,CASSLDGLEQETQYF,TGCGCCAGCAGCCTGGACGGACTGGAACAAGAGACCCAGTACTTC
TRBJ1-1,.,.,TRBV29-1,CSVDERITEAFF,TGCAGCGTTGACGAGCGGATCACTGAAGCTTTCTTT
TRBJ2-5,TRBD2,many,TRBV9,CASSVAVAGRYQETQYF,TGTGCCAGCAGCGTAGCGGTAGCGGGGCGGTACCAAGAGACCCAGTACTTC
TRBJ2-5,TRBD1,.,TRBV27,CASSEGQGAGETQYF,TGTGCCAGTTCTGAGGGGCAGGGGGCAGGGGAGACCCAGTACTTC
TRBJ2-1,.,few,TRBV7-2,CASSLGGWRVRDEQFF,TGTGCCAGCAGCTTAGGGGGGTGGAGGGTGAGGGATGAGCAGTTCTTC
TRBJ1-2,TRBD1,few,TRBV4-1,CASAGWTGNYGYTF,TGCGCCAGCGCTGGCTGGACAGGGAACTATGGCTACACCTTC
TRBJ2-1,TRBD2,few,TRBV11-3,CASSLALAGLYNEQFF,TGTGCCAGCAGCTTAGCCCTAGCGGGATTATACAATGAGCAGTTCTTC
TRBJ2-6,.,few,TRBV5-6,CASSLVAGPVKVLTF,TGTGCCAGCAGCTTGGTGGCAGGGCCCGTGAAGGTCCTGACTTTC
TRBJ1-1,TRBD1,.,TRBV9,CASSARGGQGGTEAFF,TGTGCCAGCAGCGCCCGAGGGGGACAGGGGGGCACTGAAGCTTTCTTT
TRBJ2-1,TRBD2,few,TRBV19,CASSIRTSGTVNNEQFF,TGTGCCAGTAGTATCCGGACTAGCGGGACGGTCAACAATGAGCAGTTCTTC
TRBJ1-1,TRBD1,few,TRBV7-2,CASRPDRTQMNTEAFF,TGTGCCAGCAGACCGGACAGGACCCAGATGAACACTGAAGCTTTCTTT
TRBJ2-5,TRBD2,.,TRBV24-1,CATSDPGLAGDQETQYF,TGTGCCACCAGTGACCCGGGACTAGCGGGGGACCAAGAGACCCAGTACTTC
TRBJ1-2,.,.,TRBV4-1,CASSTPQWGAVGYGYTF,TGCGCCAGCAGCACCCCCCAGTGGGGGGCGGTCGGCTATGGCTACACCTTC
TRBJ1-1,TRBD1,.,TRBV6-2/TRBV6-3,CASSYSTGGGGEAFF,TGTGCCAGCAGTTACTCAACCGGAGGGGGCGGTGAAGCTTTCTTT
TRBJ1-2,TRBD1,many,TRBV9,CASSLGTGWGYTF,TGTGCCAGCAGCCTCGGGACAGGGTGGGGCTACACCTTC
TRBJ2-1,TRBD2,.,TRBV9,CASSVPSGRAPYNEQFF,TGTGCCAGCAGCGTGCCTAGCGGGAGGGCCCCCTACAATGAGCAGTTCTTC
TRBJ1-1,.,few,TRBV7-3,CASSLAPRGTEAFF,TGTGCCAGCAGCCTCGCCCCGAGGGGCACTGAAGCTTTCTTT
TRBJ1-5,TRBD1,few,TRBV27,CASREAGGQPQHF,TGTGCCAGCAGAGAGGCAGGGGGCCAGCCCCAGCATTTT
TRBJ2-7,.,.,TRBV19,CASSPTTAPSSYEQYF,TGTGCCAGTAGTCCCACGACTGCTCCTAGCTCCTACGAGCAGTACTTC
TRBJ1-6,TRBD1,.,TRBV20-1,CSASRDRLLARSPLHF,TGCAGTGCTAGCAGGGACAGACTGCTAGCAAGATCGCCCCTCCACTTT